A single sample is the source of the 28 T cell receptor beta chains below, sequenced in a study of blood T cell repertoires in COVID-19. The protocol was immunoSEQ multiplex PCR, while the TCRdb copy is restricted to in-frame clones and leaves out a portion. The sample holds some 150,000 clones, roughly 86% seen once. The sequenced material came from peripheral blood. The receptor set was obtained from a man between 65 and 85 years old with acute or convalescent COVID-19.

This clone showed up just once. This chain links TRBV4-3 with TRBJ2-5; D is uncertain. Germline assignment: CDR1 LGHNA and CDR2 YSLEER. The CDR3 has 15 residues. V lost 1 base, J lost 4 bases, and 13 bases lay in between. CDR3 region: CASSQGHAVVETQYF. CDR3 in DNA: TGCGCCAGCAGCCAAGGCCATGCGGTGGTAGAGACCCAGTACTTC.

This clone was seen a handful of times. The rearrangement uses TRBV6-5 and TRBJ2-5; D is undetermined. The V gene's germline CDR1 is MNHEY and CDR2 SVGAGI. With 5 bases removed from V and 7 bases from J, the gap between germline ends came to 8 bases. This CDR3 is 11 amino acids long. CDR3 sequence (DNA): TGTGCCAGCAGTAACGCAGGGACCCAGTACTTC. Amino acid sequence: CASSNAGTQYF.

The chain is built from TRBV5-1 and TRBJ2-5, with 7 positions matching TRBD1. The germline V gene has CDR1 SGHRS and CDR2 YFSETQ. The CDR3 contains 14 residues. V was pared by 4 bases and J by 3 bases, with 6 bases of the junction left unmatched. For the CDR3, the DNA is TGCGCCAGCAGCCCTGGGACAGTTGAAGAGACCCAGTACTTC. Its protein product is CASSPGTVEETQYF.

The chain uses TRBV7-8 and TRBJ1-3, with D perhaps matching TRBD1 (6 bases). The CDR3 contains 15 residues. CDR1 is SGHVS and CDR2 is FQNEAQ in the germline V gene. Trimming removed 2 bases at V and 4 bases at J, with 12 bases between. The CDR3 sequence is CASSLNTGLGNTIYF. The DNA for the CDR3 is TGTGCCAGCAGCTTAAATACAGGGTTGGGAAACACCATATATTTT.

The chain joins TRBV27 to TRBJ2-7; TRBD2 matches at 12 bases. The V segment lost 6 bases and the J segment 5 bases; nucleotides outside the gene matches: 17. Germline-derived CDR1 and CDR2 are MNHEY and SMNVEV (reference sequence). The CDR3 runs to 18 residues. Here the CDR3 DNA reads TGTGCCAGCAGCAGAGAAGGCCTTCTAGCGGGGGGGCCCCACGAGCAGTACTTC. It codes for CASSREGLLAGGPHEQYF.

The chain combines TRBV27 with TRBJ1-6; the match to TRBD1 covers 9 bases. The germline gives CDR1 MNHEY, CDR2 SMNVEV (reference sequence). The junction had 7 bases not matched to a gene; V was cut back by 5 bases and J by 8 bases. This CDR3 spans 15 amino acids. In DNA, the CDR3 is TGTGCCAGCAGTCTAGGGACAGGGCATGATTCACCCCTCCACTTT. Translating gives CASSLGTGHDSPLHF.

J is TRBJ1-3 and V is TRBV28, with 8 bases matching TRBD1. Germline V CDR1 and CDR2: MDHEN, SYDVKM. V dropped 1 base and J dropped 4; count of bases not matched to a gene: 6. The CDR3 extends over 16 amino acids. The DNA of the CDR3 is TGTGCCAGCAGTTTATTCGGACAGGGTACGGGAAACACCATATATTTT. Its translation is CASSLFGQGTGNTIYF.

This sequence joins TRBV5-1 and TRBJ2-7; 9 bases line up with TRBD1. The germline V gene encodes CDR1 SGHRS and CDR2 YFSETQ. This CDR3 comprises 13 residues. V lost 4 bases and J lost 6; bases outside the gene matches: 5. The CDR3: CASSGGQGSEQYF. CDR3 sequence (DNA): TGCGCCAGCAGCGGGGGACAGGGCTCCGAGCAGTACTTC.

This chain uses TRBV20-1 with TRBJ2-5, with D possibly matching TRBD2 (5 bases). From germline, CDR1 is DFQATT and CDR2 SNEGSKA (reference sequence). Trimming stripped 3 bases from V and 7 bases from J, with 9 bases between. CDR3 length: 11 residues. CDR3 loop: CSARTMGTQYF. CDR3 nucleotide sequence: TGCAGTGCTAGGACTATGGGGACCCAGTACTTC.

This clone appeared once. This sequence joins TRBV18 and TRBJ2-2; D may be TRBD2 (5 bases). Germline V gene data show CDR1 as KGHSH and CDR2 as LQKENI. Trimming shortened V by 1 base and J by 8 bases, and 14 bases separated the two germline ends. The CDR3 sequence is 15 residues long. The CDR3 loop is CASSPRGSARGELFF. CDR3 bases: TGTGCCAGCTCACCACGTGGGAGCGCGCGAGGGGAGCTGTTTTTT.

Written as DNA, the CDR3 is TGTGCCAGCAGTCCCAGACAGATGGTTTTTAATGAAAAACTGTTTTTT. It codes for CASSPRQMVFNEKLFF. The chain couples TRBV7-8 to TRBJ1-4, with D possibly matching TRBD1 (5 bases). The CDR3 extends over 16 amino acids. CDR1 SGHVS and CDR2 FQNEAQ come from the germline V gene. V lost 6 bases, J lost 4 bases, and 18 bases lay in between. The full variable domain, in which reference TRBV7-8 and TRBJ1-4 provide the parts outside the CDR3, is GAGVSQSPRYKVAKRGQDVALRCDPISGHVSLFWYQQALGQGPEFLTYFQNEAQLDKSGLPSDRFFAERPEGSVSTLKIQRTQQEDSAVYLCASSPRQMVFNEKLFFGSGTQLSVL.

The chain recombines TRBV28 with TRBJ1-2, with TRBD1 matching over 8 bases. Germline V gene lookup returns CDR1 MDHEN and CDR2 SYDVKM. V shed 6 bases, J shed 5 bases, and the junction held 14 bases outside the gene matches. The CDR3 covers 16 residues. CDR3 protein: CASSLMGDRRVYGYTF. In DNA, the CDR3 is TGTGCCAGCAGCCTCATGGGGGACAGGAGGGTATATGGCTACACCTTC.

The chain combines TRBV24-1 with TRBJ2-1; TRBD2 might be the D (7 bases). Germline V gene sequence: CDR1 KGHDR, CDR2 SFDVKD. There are 13 residues in the CDR3. V was trimmed by 12 bases and J by 2 bases, leaving 13 bases between them. This chain's CDR3 is CAAAGAPYNEQFF. In nucleotides, the CDR3 is TGTGCCGCCGCGGGGGCGCCCTACAATGAGCAGTTCTTC.

The chain carries TRBV18 and TRBJ2-7, with 7 positions matching TRBD2. CDR3 length equals 14 residues. J lost 6 bases, V lost 3 bases, and 8 bases had no gene match. In germline, CDR1 is KGHSH, CDR2 LQKENI. The CDR3 loop reads CASSPPSTSTEQYF. For the CDR3, the DNA is TGTGCCAGCTCACCCCCCTCGACTAGCACCGAGCAGTACTTC.

The J gene is TRBJ2-1, the V gene TRBV18; 13 bases are a match to TRBD2. Germline V gene sequence: CDR1 KGHSH, CDR2 LQKENI. V gave up 6 bases and J gave up 6 bases; unmatched junction bases: 8. The CDR3 has 16 amino acids. CDR3 DNA sequence: TGTGCCAGCTCCTCCGGACTAGCGGGAGTGTCCAATGAGCAGTTCTTC. Its translation is CASSSGLAGVSNEQFF.

This clone was found once. V and J are TRBV28 and TRBJ1-2; 12 bases agree with TRBD1. The V gene's germline CDR1 is MDHEN and CDR2 SYDVKM. The ends lost 6 bases at V and 5 bases at J; junction bases unmatched: 4. This CDR3 has 14 amino acids. The CDR3 is CASRGQGAGYGYTF. The CDR3 nucleotides are TGTGCCAGCAGGGGACAGGGGGCTGGGTATGGCTACACCTTC.

V gene TRBV6-5 combines with J gene TRBJ2-7; 10 positions match TRBD2. The germline V gene encodes CDR1 MNHEY and CDR2 SVGAGI. This CDR3 contains 15 residues. The V gene end was trimmed by 5 bases and the J gene end by 2 bases; junction bases not matched to a gene: 6. This CDR3 reads CASSPPLAGAYEQYF. As DNA, the CDR3 is TGTGCCAGCAGTCCGCCCCTAGCGGGGGCCTACGAGCAGTACTTC.

The chain employs TRBV20-1 and TRBJ2-1; D remains ambiguous. The CDR3 contains 11 residues. Germline CDR1 is DFQATT and CDR2 is SNEGSKA (reference sequence). V gave up 2 bases and J gave up 5 bases, with 4 bases separating them. CDR3 bases: TGCAGTGCTAGAAGAGACAATGAGCAGTTCTTC. This encodes CSARRDNEQFF.

CDR3 amino acids: CASSLGPSYGYTF. CDR3 coding DNA: TGTGCCAGCAGTTTGGGGCCGAGCTATGGCTACACCTTC. The chain has TRBV27 and TRBJ1-2, with a possible D match to TRBD1 (5 bases). The germline V and J ends were trimmed by 3 bases and 4 bases, with 9 bases remaining between them. The germline CDR1 and CDR2 sequences are MNHEY and SMNVEV (reference sequence). The CDR3 spans 13 residues.

About this clone: Other nucleotide sequences in the sample specify the same CDR3. The chain is built from TRBV19 and TRBJ1-1, with D tentatively TRBD1 (5 bases). The CDR3 extends over 13 amino acids. Between the trimmed V and J ends, which lost 1 base and 5 bases, there was a span of 8 bases. CDR1 and CDR2 (germline): LNHDA, SQIVND (reference sequence). The CDR3 spells CASSIVGGTEAFF. The CDR3 DNA follows: TGTGCCAGTAGTATAGTCGGGGGAACTGAAGCTTTCTTT.

The chain is built from TRBV11-3 and TRBJ2-5, with 8 nucleotides matching TRBD1. This CDR3 region has 15 residues. CDR1 is SGHNT and CDR2 is YENEEA in the germline V gene. J was trimmed by 2 bases and V by 5 bases; bases with no gene match: 7. The CDR3 loop reads CASSDGTGGQETQYF. Here the CDR3 DNA reads TGTGCCAGCAGCGACGGGACAGGAGGTCAAGAGACCCAGTACTTC.

This clone was seen once. As DNA, the CDR3 is TGTGCCAGCTCACAAGCGGTCACTGAAGCTTTCTTT. Translated, it gives CASSQAVTEAFF. The gene calls are TRBV24-1 and TRBJ1-1, with D unclear. In germline, CDR1 is KGHDR, CDR2 SFDVKD. The CDR3 runs to 12 residues. Trimming stripped 11 bases from V and 4 bases from J, with 13 bases between.

The rearrangement joins TRBV5-1 to TRBJ2-5; 9 nucleotides match TRBD2. The CDR3 length is 18 residues. V gave up 2 bases and J gave up 5 bases; unmatched junction bases: 16. Germline CDR1 SGHRS, CDR2 YFSETQ. CDR3 loop: CASSLVGGPGLAPETQYF. In DNA, the CDR3 is TGCGCCAGCAGCTTAGTAGGGGGCCCGGGACTAGCACCCGAGACCCAGTACTTC.

CDR3 nucleotides: TGTGCCAGCAGCTTGAAAGGGGCAGAACAGCCCCAGCATTTT. It yields the protein CASSLKGAEQPQHF. The V call is TRBV7-9, the J call TRBJ1-5, with D perhaps matching TRBD1 (5 bases). Germline CDR1 and CDR2: SEHNR and FQNEAQ (reference sequence). The CDR3 sequence is 14 residues long. V lost 3 bases, J lost 7 bases, and 13 bases lay in between. The full variable domain, with the rest looked up from reference TRBV7-9 and TRBJ1-5, is DTGVSQNPRHKITKRGQNVTFRCDPISEHNRLYWYRQTLGQGPEFLTYFQNEAQLEKSRLLSDRFSAERPKGSFSTLEIQRTEQGDSAMYLCASSLKGAEQPQHFGDGTRLSIL.

The genes are TRBV27 and TRBJ1-5, with unresolved D. V lost 8 bases, J lost 6 bases, and 8 bases lay in between. The V gene's germline CDR1 is MNHEY and CDR2 SMNVEV (reference sequence). The CDR3 extends over 11 amino acids. Here the CDR3 reads CASGERQPQHF. The CDR3 region has the DNA TGTGCCAGCGGTGAGCGTCAGCCCCAGCATTTT.

V usage is TRBV2 and J usage is TRBJ2-5, with TRBD2 matching over 7 bases. The germline V gene has CDR1 SNHLY and CDR2 FYNNEI. The junction had 1 base not matched to a gene; V was cut back by 6 bases and J by 3 bases. This CDR3 is built from 12 residues. DNA for the CDR3: TGTGCCAGCAGGCTAGCGGAAGAGACCCAGTACTTC. This sequence encodes CASRLAEETQYF.

The chain is built from TRBV2 and TRBJ2-1, with 8 bases fitting TRBD1. The V gene's germline CDR1 is SNHLY and CDR2 FYNNEI. Germline trimming cut 10 bases from V and 10 bases from J; bases unmatched to any gene: 9. This CDR3 has 12 amino acids. CDR3 nucleotide sequence: TGTGCCACCGGACAGGGTGTTAGGGAGCAGTTCTTC. Translated: CATGQGVREQFF.

The J gene is TRBJ1-5, the V gene TRBV23-1; TRBD1 matches at 7 bases. TRBV23-1 is noted as an ORF with a role that remains uncertain. This CDR3 region has 17 residues. V trimming: 2 bases; J trimming: 1 base; junction bases outside the gene matches: 8. As DNA, the CDR3 is TGCGCCAGCAGTCAAACCTATTCGACAGGGAGCAATCAGCCCCAGCATTTT. Its translation is CASSQTYSTGSNQPQHF.